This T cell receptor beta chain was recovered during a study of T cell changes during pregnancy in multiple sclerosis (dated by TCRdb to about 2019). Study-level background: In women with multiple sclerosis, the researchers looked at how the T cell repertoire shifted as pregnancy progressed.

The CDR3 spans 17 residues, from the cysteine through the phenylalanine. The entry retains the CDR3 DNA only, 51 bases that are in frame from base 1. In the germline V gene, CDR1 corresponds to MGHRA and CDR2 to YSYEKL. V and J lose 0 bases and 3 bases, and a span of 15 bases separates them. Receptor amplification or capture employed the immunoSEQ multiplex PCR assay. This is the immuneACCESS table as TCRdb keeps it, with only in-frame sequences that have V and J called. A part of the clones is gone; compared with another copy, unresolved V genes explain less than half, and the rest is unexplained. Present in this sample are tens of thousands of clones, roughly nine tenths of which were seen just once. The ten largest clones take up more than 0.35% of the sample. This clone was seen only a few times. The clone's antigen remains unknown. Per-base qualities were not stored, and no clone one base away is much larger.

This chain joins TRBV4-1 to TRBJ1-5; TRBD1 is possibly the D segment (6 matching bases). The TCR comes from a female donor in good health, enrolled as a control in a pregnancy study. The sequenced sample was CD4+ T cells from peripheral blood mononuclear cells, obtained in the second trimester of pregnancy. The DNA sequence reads TGCGCCAGCAGCCAAGATTTGGCAGGGGTGTCCAATCAGCCCCAGCATTTT. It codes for CASSQDLAGVSNQPQHF.